The 4 T cell receptor beta chains listed next were all sequenced from one sample in a study of cytomegalovirus exposure and HLA in healthy donors. Profiling relied on immunoSEQ multiplex PCR, and the TCRdb table lists in-frame clones only, not all of them. The table shows more than 300,000 clones, with 80% to 90% occurring only once. The sequenced sample consisted of PBMCs. The receptor set was obtained from a woman younger than 35 in good health and CMV-seronegative.

The chain has TRBV2 and TRBJ2-3; 7 nucleotides agree with TRBD2. CDR3 length equals 14 residues. Germline V gene sequence: CDR1 SNHLY, CDR2 FYNNEI. V lost 5 bases to trimming and J lost 2 bases; unmatched junction nucleotides: 4. The CDR3 coding sequence is TGTGCCAGCAGTCCTAGCGGCATCACAGATACGCAGTATTTT. Amino acids: CASSPSGITDTQYF.

The chain carries TRBV9 and TRBJ1-2; TRBD1 matches 8 bases. CDR3 length: 16 residues. V shed 4 bases, J shed 4 bases, and the junction held 12 bases outside the gene matches. The germline V gene encodes CDR1 SGDLS and CDR2 YYNGEE. The CDR3 loop reads CASSPQVDRAGYGYTF. The CDR3 DNA reads as TGTGCCAGCAGCCCCCAAGTGGACAGGGCGGGCTATGGCTACACCTTC.

For the CDR3, the DNA is TGTGCCAGCAGCCCTACAGGGGGAAGCTACGAGCAGTACTTC. Encoded protein: CASSPTGGSYEQYF. The J gene is TRBJ2-7, the V gene TRBV13, with 8 bases matching TRBD1. In germline, CDR1 is PRHDT, CDR2 FYEKMQ (reference sequence). This CDR3 is built from 14 residues. V shed 5 bases, J shed 3 bases, and the junction held 6 bases outside the gene matches.

This chain joins TRBV27 and TRBJ2-1, with 13 positions matching TRBD2. CDR1 MNHEY and CDR2 SMNVEV come from the germline V gene (reference sequence). The V segment lost 8 bases and the J segment 6 bases; nucleotides outside the gene matches: 13. The length of the CDR3 is 17 residues. The CDR3 region has the DNA TGTGCCAGCCGGCCCCTCGGACTAGCGGGAGACCCCAATGAGCAGTTCTTC. As protein: CASRPLGLAGDPNEQFF.